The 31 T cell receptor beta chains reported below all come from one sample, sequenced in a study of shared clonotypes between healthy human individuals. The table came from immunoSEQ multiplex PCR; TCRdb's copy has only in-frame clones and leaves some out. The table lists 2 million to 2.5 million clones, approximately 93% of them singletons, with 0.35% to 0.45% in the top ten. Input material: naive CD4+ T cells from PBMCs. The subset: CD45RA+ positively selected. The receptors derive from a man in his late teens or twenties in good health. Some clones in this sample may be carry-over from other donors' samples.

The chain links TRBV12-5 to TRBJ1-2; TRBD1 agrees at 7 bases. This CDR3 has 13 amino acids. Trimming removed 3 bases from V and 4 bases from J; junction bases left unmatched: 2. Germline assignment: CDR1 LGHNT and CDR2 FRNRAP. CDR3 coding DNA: TGTGCTAGTGGTTTAGGGGACAGCTATGGCTACACCTTC. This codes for CASGLGDSYGYTF.

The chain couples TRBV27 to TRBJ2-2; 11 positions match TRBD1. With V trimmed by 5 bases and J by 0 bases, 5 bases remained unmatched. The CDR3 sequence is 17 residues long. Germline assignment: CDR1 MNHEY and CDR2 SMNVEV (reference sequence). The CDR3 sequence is CASSRWTGGTNTGELFF. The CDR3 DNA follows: TGTGCCAGCAGTCGATGGACAGGGGGCACGAACACCGGGGAGCTGTTTTTT.

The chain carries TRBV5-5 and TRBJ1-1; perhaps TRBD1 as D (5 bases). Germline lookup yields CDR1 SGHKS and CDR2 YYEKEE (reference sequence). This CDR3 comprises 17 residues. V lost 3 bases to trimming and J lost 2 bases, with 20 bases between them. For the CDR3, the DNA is TGTGCCAGCAGCTCACTACCGATCCCGACAGACAACACTGAAGCTTTCTTT. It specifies CASSSLPIPTDNTEAFF.

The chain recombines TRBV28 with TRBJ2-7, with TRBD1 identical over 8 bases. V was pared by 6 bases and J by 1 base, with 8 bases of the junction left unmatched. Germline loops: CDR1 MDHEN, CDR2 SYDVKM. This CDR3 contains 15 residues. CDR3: CASRIRGLGSYEQYF. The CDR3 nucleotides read TGTGCCAGCAGAATCAGGGGGCTAGGGTCCTACGAGCAGTACTTC.

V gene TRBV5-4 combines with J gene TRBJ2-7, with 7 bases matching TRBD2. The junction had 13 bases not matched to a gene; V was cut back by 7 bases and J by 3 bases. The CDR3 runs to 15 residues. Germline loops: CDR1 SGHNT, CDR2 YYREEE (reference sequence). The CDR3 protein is CASGNLGRGYYEQYF. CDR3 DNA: TGTGCCAGCGGTAACCTTGGGAGGGGATACTACGAGCAGTACTTC.

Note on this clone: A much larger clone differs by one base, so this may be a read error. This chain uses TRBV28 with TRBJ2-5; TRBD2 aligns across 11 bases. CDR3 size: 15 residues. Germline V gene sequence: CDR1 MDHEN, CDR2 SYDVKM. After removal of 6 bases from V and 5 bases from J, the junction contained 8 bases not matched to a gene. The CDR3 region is CASRDSGRARETQYF. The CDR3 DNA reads TGTGCCAGCAGGGATAGCGGGAGGGCCAGGGAGACCCAGTACTTC. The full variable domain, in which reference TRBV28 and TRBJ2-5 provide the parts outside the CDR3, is DVKVTQSSRYLVKRTGEKVFLECVQDMDHENMFWYRQDPGLGLRLIYFSYDVKMKEKGDIPEGYSVSREKKERFSLILESASTNQTSMYLCASRDSGRARETQYFGPGTRLLVL.

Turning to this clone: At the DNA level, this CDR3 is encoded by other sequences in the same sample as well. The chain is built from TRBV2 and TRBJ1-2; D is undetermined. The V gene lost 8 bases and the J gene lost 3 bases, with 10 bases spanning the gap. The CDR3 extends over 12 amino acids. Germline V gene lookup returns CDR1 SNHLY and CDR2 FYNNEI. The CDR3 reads CASRGGDYGYTF. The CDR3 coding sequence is TGTGCCAGCCGGGGTGGGGACTATGGCTACACCTTC. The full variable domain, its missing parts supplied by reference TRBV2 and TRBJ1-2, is EPEVTQTPSHQVTQMGQEVILRCVPISNHLYFYWYRQILGQKVEFLVSFYNNEISEKSEIFDDQFSVERPDGSNFTLKIRSTKLEDSAMYFCASRGGDYGYTFGSGTRLTVV.

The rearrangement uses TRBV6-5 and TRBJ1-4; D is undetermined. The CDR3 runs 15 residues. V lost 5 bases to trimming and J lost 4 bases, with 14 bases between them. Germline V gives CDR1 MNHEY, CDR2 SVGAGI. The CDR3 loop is CASSANTPGNEKLFF. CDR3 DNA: TGTGCCAGCAGTGCCAACACCCCGGGTAATGAAAAACTGTTTTTT.

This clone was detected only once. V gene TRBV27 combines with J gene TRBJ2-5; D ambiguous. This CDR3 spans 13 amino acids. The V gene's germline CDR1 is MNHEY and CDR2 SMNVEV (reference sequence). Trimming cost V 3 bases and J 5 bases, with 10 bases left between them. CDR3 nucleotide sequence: TGTGCCAGCAGTTTGAGGTACGGGGAGACCCAGTACTTC. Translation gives CASSLRYGETQYF.

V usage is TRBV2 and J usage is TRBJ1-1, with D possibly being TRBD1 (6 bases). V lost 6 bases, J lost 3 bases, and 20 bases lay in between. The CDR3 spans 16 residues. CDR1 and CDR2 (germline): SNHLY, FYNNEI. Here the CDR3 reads CASSSSQGFADTEAFF. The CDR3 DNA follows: TGTGCCAGCAGCTCTTCGCAGGGGTTTGCGGACACTGAAGCTTTCTTT.

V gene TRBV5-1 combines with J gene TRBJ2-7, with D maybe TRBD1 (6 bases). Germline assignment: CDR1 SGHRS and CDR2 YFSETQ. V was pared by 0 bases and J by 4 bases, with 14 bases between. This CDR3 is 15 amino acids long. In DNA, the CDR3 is TGCGCCAGCAGCTTGGGTCCGGGACACGATTACGAGCAGTACTTC. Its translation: CASSLGPGHDYEQYF.

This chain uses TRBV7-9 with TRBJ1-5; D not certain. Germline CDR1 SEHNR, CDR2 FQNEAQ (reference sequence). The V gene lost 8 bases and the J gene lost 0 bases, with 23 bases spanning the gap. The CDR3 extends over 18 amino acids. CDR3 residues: CASEIRGGPPYSNQPQHF. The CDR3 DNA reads TGTGCCAGCGAGATACGCGGAGGACCTCCGTATAGCAATCAGCCCCAGCATTTT.

This CDR3 is CASSEKSSYNEQFF. For the CDR3, the DNA is TGTGCCAGCAGTGAAAAGAGCTCCTACAATGAGCAGTTCTTC. The chain couples TRBV2 to TRBJ2-1; no firm D call. Germline CDR1 is SNHLY and CDR2 is FYNNEI. The length of the CDR3 is 14 residues. The V and J ends lost 2 bases and 0 bases respectively, with 5 bases between them.

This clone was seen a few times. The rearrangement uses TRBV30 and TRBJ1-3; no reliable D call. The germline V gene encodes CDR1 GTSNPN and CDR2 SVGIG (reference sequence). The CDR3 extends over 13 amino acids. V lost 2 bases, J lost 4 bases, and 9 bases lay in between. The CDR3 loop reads CAWSPSRGNTIYF. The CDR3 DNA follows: TGTGCCTGGAGTCCCTCGAGAGGAAACACCATATATTTT. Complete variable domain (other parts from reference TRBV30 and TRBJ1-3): SQTIHQWPATLVQPVGSPLSLECTVEGTSNPNLYWYRQAAGRGLQLLFYSVGIGQISSEVPQNLSASRPQDRQFILSSKKLLLSDSGFYLCAWSPSRGNTIYFGEGSWLTVV.

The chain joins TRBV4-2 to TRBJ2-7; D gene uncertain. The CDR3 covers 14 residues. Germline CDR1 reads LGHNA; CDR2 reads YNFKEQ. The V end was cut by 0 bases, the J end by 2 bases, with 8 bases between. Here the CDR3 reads CASSQDLGTYEQYF. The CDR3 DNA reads TGTGCCAGCAGCCAAGATCTCGGTACCTACGAGCAGTACTTC.

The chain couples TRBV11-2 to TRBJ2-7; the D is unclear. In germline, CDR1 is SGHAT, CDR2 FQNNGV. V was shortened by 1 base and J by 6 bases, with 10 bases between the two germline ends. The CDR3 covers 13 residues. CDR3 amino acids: CASSLASWSEQYF. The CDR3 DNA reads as TGTGCCAGCAGCTTAGCCAGTTGGTCCGAGCAGTACTTC.

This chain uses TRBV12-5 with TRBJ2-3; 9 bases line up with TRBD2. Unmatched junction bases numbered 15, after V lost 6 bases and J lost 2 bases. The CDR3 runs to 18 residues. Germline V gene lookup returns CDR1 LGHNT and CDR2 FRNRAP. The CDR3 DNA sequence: TGTGCTAGTGGCTCCGCTAGCGGGGACACACTTTACACAGATACGCAGTATTTT. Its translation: CASGSASGDTLYTDTQYF.

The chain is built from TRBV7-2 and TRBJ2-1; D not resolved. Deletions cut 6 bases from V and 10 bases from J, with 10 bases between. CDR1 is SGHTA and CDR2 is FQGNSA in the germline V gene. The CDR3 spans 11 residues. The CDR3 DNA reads TGTGCCAGCAGGCGTTCTAGAGAGCAGTTCTTC. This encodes CASRRSREQFF.

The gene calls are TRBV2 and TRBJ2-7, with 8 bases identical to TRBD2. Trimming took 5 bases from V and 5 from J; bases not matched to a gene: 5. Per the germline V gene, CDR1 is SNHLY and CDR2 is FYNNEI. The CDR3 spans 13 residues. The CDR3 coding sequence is TGTGCCAGCAGTACGACTAGCGACCACGAGCAGTACTTC. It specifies CASSTTSDHEQYF.

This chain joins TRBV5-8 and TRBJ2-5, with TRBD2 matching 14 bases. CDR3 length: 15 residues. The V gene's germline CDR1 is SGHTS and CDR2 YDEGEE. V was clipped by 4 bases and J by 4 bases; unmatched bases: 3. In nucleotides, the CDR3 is TGTGCCAGCAGCCGGGGACTAGCGGGAGCAGAGACCCAGTACTTC. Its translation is CASSRGLAGAETQYF.

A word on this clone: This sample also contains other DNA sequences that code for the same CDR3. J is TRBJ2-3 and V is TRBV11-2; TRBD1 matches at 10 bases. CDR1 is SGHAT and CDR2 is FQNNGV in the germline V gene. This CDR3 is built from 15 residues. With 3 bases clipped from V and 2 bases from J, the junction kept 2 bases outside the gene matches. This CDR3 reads CASSLGQGTTDTQYF. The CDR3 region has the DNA TGTGCCAGCAGCTTGGGACAGGGGACCACAGATACGCAGTATTTT.

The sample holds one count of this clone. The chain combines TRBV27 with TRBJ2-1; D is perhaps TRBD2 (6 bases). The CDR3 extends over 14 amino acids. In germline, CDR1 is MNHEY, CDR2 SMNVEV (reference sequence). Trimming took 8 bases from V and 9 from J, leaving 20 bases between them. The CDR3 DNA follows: TGTGCCAGCGAGACTAGTGCCGATAGGGGTGAGCAGTTCTTC. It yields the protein CASETSADRGEQFF.

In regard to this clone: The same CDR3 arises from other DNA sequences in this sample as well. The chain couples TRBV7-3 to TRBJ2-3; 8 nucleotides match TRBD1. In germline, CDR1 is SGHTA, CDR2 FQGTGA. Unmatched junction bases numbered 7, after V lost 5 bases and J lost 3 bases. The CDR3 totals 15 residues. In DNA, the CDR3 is TGTGCCAGCAGCCCAAACGGACAGGGAACAGATACGCAGTATTTT. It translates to CASSPNGQGTDTQYF.

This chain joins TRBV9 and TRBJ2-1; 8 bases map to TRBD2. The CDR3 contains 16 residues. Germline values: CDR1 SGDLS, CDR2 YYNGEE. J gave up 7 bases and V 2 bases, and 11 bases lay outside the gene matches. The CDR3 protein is CASSVRPGGPQNEQFF. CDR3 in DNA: TGTGCCAGCAGCGTCCGCCCGGGAGGGCCTCAGAATGAGCAGTTCTTC.

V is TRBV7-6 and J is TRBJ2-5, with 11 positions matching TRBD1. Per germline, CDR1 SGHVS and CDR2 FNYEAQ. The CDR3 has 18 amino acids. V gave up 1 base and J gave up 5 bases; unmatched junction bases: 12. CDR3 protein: CASSLVRGDRGSPETQYF. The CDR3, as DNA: TGTGCCAGCAGCTTAGTAAGAGGGGACAGGGGGTCTCCGGAGACCCAGTACTTC.

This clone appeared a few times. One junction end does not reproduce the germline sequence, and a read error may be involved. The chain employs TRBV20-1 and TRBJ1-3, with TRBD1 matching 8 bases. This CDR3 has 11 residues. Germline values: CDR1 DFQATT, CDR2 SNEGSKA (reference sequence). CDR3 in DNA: TGCAGTGCTAGAGATCTCAGGGGACAGGATTTT. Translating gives CSARDLRGQDF.

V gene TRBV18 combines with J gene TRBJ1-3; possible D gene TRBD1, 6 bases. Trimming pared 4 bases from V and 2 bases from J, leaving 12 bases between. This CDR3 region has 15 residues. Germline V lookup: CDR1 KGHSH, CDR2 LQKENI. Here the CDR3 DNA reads TGTGCCAGCTCACAACAGGGTCTCGCTGGAAACACCATATATTTT. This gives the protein CASSQQGLAGNTIYF. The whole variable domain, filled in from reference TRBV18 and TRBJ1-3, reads NAGVMQNPRHLVRRRGQEARLRCSPMKGHSHVYWYRQLPEEGLKFMVYLQKENIIDESGMPKERFSAEFPKEGPSILRIQQVVRGDSAAYFCASSQQGLAGNTIYFGEGSWLTVV.

The CDR3: CASSFPGRVYGYTF. CDR3 bases: TGTGCCAGCAGTTTTCCAGGGAGGGTCTATGGCTACACCTTC. The rearrangement links TRBV28 to TRBJ1-2, with D perhaps matching TRBD1 (5 bases). Trimming stripped 3 bases from V and 4 bases from J, with 12 bases between. The CDR3 runs 14 residues. From germline, CDR1 is MDHEN and CDR2 SYDVKM.

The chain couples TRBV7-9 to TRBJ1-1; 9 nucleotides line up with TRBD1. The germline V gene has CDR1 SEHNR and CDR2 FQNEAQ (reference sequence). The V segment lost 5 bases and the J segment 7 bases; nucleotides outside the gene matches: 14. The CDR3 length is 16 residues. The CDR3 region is CASSPGPDRGFGEAFF. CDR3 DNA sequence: TGTGCCAGCAGCCCCGGCCCGGACAGGGGATTTGGTGAAGCTTTCTTT.

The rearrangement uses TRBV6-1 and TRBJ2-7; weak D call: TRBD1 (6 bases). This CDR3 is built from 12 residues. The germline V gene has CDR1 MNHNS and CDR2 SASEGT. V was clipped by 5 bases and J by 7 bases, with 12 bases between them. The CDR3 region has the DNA TGTGCCAGCAGTCTAACAGGGCTTGAGCAGTACTTC. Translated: CASSLTGLEQYF.

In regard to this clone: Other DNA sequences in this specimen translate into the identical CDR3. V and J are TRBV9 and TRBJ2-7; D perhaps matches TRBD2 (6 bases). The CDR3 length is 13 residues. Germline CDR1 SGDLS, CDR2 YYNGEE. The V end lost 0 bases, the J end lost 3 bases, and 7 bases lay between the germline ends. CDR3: CASSVDGSYEQYF. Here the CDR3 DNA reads TGTGCCAGCAGCGTAGACGGGAGCTACGAGCAGTACTTC.